The 26 T cell receptor beta chains below were found in one sample sequenced in a study of blood T cell repertoires in COVID-19. Measured with immunoSEQ multiplex PCR; TCRdb has only the in-frame clones, and not every one. In the table there are around 76,000 clones, 80% to 90% of which are singletons. What was sequenced was peripheral blood. The receptor set was obtained from a man aged 55-75 years with acute or convalescent COVID-19.

This chain uses TRBV12-5 with TRBJ1-5; 8 bases are shared with TRBD1. Germline lookup yields CDR1 LGHNT and CDR2 FRNRAP. After removal of 5 bases from V and 0 bases from J, the junction contained 15 bases not matched to a gene. The CDR3 loop spans 19 amino acids. CDR3 DNA: TGTGCTAGTGGTACCGGGACAGGTCTTATTGATAATAGCAATCAGCCCCAGCATTTT. Translated: CASGTGTGLIDNSNQPQHF.

The rearrangement joins TRBV6-5 to TRBJ1-5, with D unclear. There are 12 residues in the CDR3. From germline, CDR1 is MNHEY and CDR2 SVGAGI. V shed 7 bases and J shed 3 bases, with 7 bases lying between them. The CDR3 nucleotides read TGTGCCAGCAAACAGCCCAATCAGCCCCAGCATTTT. It encodes CASKQPNQPQHF.

This clone was seen more than once but under ten times. The rearrangement uses TRBV4-1 and TRBJ2-2; 7 bases match TRBD2. CDR3 size: 15 residues. J was trimmed by 6 bases and V by 0 bases; bases with no gene match: 4. Looked up from germline, CDR1 is MGHRA and CDR2 is YSYEKL. CDR3 sequence: CASSQDGGSPGELFF. In DNA, the CDR3 is TGCGCCAGCAGCCAAGATGGCGGGAGTCCCGGGGAGCTGTTTTTT.

This rearrangement joins TRBV20-1 to TRBJ1-2; D is unclear. V gave up 3 bases and J gave up 4 bases, with 12 bases separating them. CDR1 DFQATT and CDR2 SNEGSKA come from the germline V gene (reference sequence). CDR3 length: 13 amino acids. The CDR3 sequence: CSASSRVGYGYTF. CDR3 DNA sequence: TGCAGTGCTAGTTCCCGGGTGGGCTATGGCTACACCTTC.

This clone was seen only once. The chain couples TRBV3-1 (or the pseudogene TRBV3-2) to TRBJ1-5; TRBD1 agrees at 8 bases. Germline lookup yields CDR1 LGHDT and CDR2 YNNKEL (reference sequence). With V trimmed by 0 bases and J by 7 bases, 5 bases remained unmatched. This CDR3 is 15 amino acids long. CDR3 sequence: CASSQDRTGRQPQHF. The CDR3 DNA reads as TGTGCCAGCAGCCAAGATCGGACAGGGCGACAGCCCCAGCATTTT.

The chain couples TRBV28 to TRBJ1-2; a possible D gene is TRBD1 (5 bases). The CDR3 covers 12 residues. Germline-derived CDR1 and CDR2 are MDHEN and SYDVKM. V shed 6 bases and J shed 4 bases, with 9 bases lying between them. In DNA form, the CDR3 reads TGTGCCAGCAGGTCCGGGGGCTATGGCTACACCTTC. The encoded protein is CASRSGGYGYTF.

The chain has TRBV11-3 and TRBJ2-5; TRBD2 matches 16 bases. V lost 5 bases to trimming and J lost 4 bases; unmatched junction nucleotides: 13. In germline, CDR1 is SGHNT, CDR2 YENEEA. This CDR3 contains 19 residues. The CDR3 DNA reads TGTGCCAGCAGCGCCTCCCCGGGACTAGCGGGGGGGCCGCGAGAGACCCAGTACTTC. This codes for CASSASPGLAGGPRETQYF.

The chain has TRBV14 and TRBJ1-2; the D is unclear. In germline, CDR1 is SGHDN, CDR2 FVKESK. V lost 0 bases and J lost 8, with 4 bases in between. The CDR3 loop spans 11 amino acids. CDR3 sequence: CASSQDLGYTF. The CDR3 nucleotides read TGTGCCAGCAGCCAAGATCTGGGCTACACCTTC.

This clone has a single count. The rearrangement links TRBV7-9 to TRBJ2-7; possible D gene TRBD2, 5 bases. Per germline, CDR1 SEHNR and CDR2 FQNEAQ (reference sequence). CDR3 size: 14 residues. With 6 bases removed from V and 2 bases from J, the gap between germline ends came to 14 bases. CDR3 loop: CASSWMGVTYEQYF. The CDR3 nucleotides are TGTGCCAGCAGTTGGATGGGAGTCACCTACGAGCAGTACTTC.

The chain is built from TRBV30 and TRBJ2-7, with 9 bases identical to TRBD2. CDR1 and CDR2 from the germline V gene are GTSNPN and SVGIG (reference sequence). The junction had 3 bases not matched to a gene; V was cut back by 3 bases and J by 6 bases. The CDR3 loop spans 12 amino acids. CDR3 DNA sequence: TGTGCCTGGAGCCTAGCGGGAACCGAGCAGTACTTC. Encoded protein: CAWSLAGTEQYF.

The V and J genes are TRBV2 and TRBJ2-7; perhaps TRBD1 as D (6 bases). This CDR3 region has 13 residues. Trimming pared 4 bases from V and 0 bases from J, leaving 7 bases between. Per germline, CDR1 SNHLY and CDR2 FYNNEI. The CDR3 reads CASSGTASYEQYF. For the CDR3, the DNA is TGTGCCAGCAGTGGGACAGCCTCCTACGAGCAGTACTTC.

This clone showed up just a few times. The CDR3 is CASSSIWGPHQETQYF. The DNA for the CDR3 is TGTGCCAGCAGCTCTATTTGGGGCCCGCACCAAGAGACCCAGTACTTC. This rearrangement joins TRBV11-1 to TRBJ2-5; tentatively, D is TRBD1 (5 bases). Trimming removed 4 bases at V and 0 bases at J, with 15 bases between. The CDR3 has 16 amino acids. CDR1 and CDR2 (germline): SGHAT, FQDESV (reference sequence).

The chain recombines TRBV5-1 with TRBJ1-4; TRBD1 aligns across 8 bases. Germline V gives CDR1 SGHRS, CDR2 YFSETQ. The CDR3 totals 16 residues. V gave up 4 bases and J gave up 1 base; unmatched junction bases: 6. This CDR3 is CASSPDRGGTNEKLFF. The CDR3 region has the DNA TGCGCCAGCAGCCCAGACAGGGGAGGAACTAATGAAAAACTGTTTTTT.

This rearrangement joins TRBV11-2 to TRBJ2-7; possibly TRBD1 for D (5 bases). V lost 3 bases and J lost 5, with 11 bases in between. The CDR3 extends over 13 amino acids. Per the germline V gene, CDR1 is SGHAT and CDR2 is FQNNGV. CDR3 protein: CASSLPGRHEQYF. The CDR3 region has the DNA TGTGCCAGCAGCTTGCCAGGGCGACACGAGCAGTACTTC.

The chain joins TRBV19 to TRBJ1-3; 7 bases fit TRBD1. CDR1 LNHDA and CDR2 SQIVND come from the germline V gene (reference sequence). The V segment lost 5 bases and the J segment 4 bases; nucleotides outside the gene matches: 8. This CDR3 has 15 residues. CDR3 amino acids: CASSRTGVDGNTIYF. The CDR3 coding sequence is TGTGCCAGTAGTCGAACAGGGGTAGACGGAAACACCATATATTTT.

This chain uses TRBV5-1 with TRBJ2-5; D is possibly TRBD1 (6 bases). Germline V gene sequence: CDR1 SGHRS, CDR2 YFSETQ. The CDR3 is 16 amino acids. V was pared by 2 bases and J by 4 bases, with 18 bases between. The CDR3 bases are TGCGCCAGCAGCTTCAGTCCAGGGGCGTCTGGAGAGACCCAGTACTTC. Amino acid sequence: CASSFSPGASGETQYF.

The chain is built from TRBV11-2 and TRBJ1-1, with D perhaps matching TRBD1 (6 bases). V shed 1 base and J shed 4 bases, with 10 bases lying between them. This CDR3 spans 14 amino acids. CDR1 and CDR2 from the germline V gene are SGHAT and FQNNGV. The CDR3 DNA is TGTGCCAGCAGCTTAGCAGGGGATGGCACTGAAGCTTTCTTT. Its translation: CASSLAGDGTEAFF.

The chain links TRBV28 to TRBJ1-1; 8 bases fit TRBD1. Germline V CDR1 and CDR2: MDHEN, SYDVKM. The CDR3 has 15 residues. V lost 3 bases and J lost 3; bases outside the gene matches: 6. The chain's CDR3 is CASSFGNRGYTEAFF. The CDR3 region has the DNA TGTGCCAGCAGTTTTGGGAACAGGGGGTACACTGAAGCTTTCTTT.

The chain carries TRBV29-1 and TRBJ2-7; D perhaps matches TRBD2 (5 bases). The CDR3 has 13 residues. CDR1 is SQVTM and CDR2 is ANQGSEA in the germline V gene. Trimming shortened V by 0 bases and J by 3 bases, and 9 bases separated the two germline ends. This chain's CDR3 is CSVEEDSVYEQYF. The CDR3 nucleotides read TGCAGCGTTGAAGAAGATAGCGTCTACGAGCAGTACTTC.

V is TRBV9 and J is TRBJ2-3; D is unclear. This CDR3 is built from 14 residues. V was cut by 7 bases and J by 5 bases, with 17 bases left in between. Germline-derived CDR1 and CDR2 are SGDLS and YYNGEE. Here the CDR3 reads CASPPRMVRDTQYF. The CDR3 bases are TGTGCCAGCCCGCCTAGGATGGTCCGAGATACGCAGTATTTT.

The J gene is TRBJ2-7, the V gene TRBV6-5, with D possibly being TRBD1 (6 bases). Germline assignment: CDR1 MNHEY and CDR2 SVGAGI. The CDR3 runs to 14 residues. V dropped 4 bases and J dropped 3 bases, with 13 bases sitting between them. The CDR3 is CASSSRDIIYEQYF. The CDR3 DNA reads TGTGCCAGCAGTTCCAGGGACATTATCTACGAGCAGTACTTC.

The chain uses TRBV10-2 and TRBJ1-5; 10 nucleotides line up with TRBD1. Trimming took 2 bases from V and 6 from J; bases not matched to a gene: 7. CDR1 and CDR2 from the germline V gene are WSHSY and SAAADI. This CDR3 is built from 16 residues. CDR3 DNA sequence: TGCGCCAGCAGTGAGGGTGCGACAGGGGGCTCTCAGCCCCAGCATTTT. Encoded protein: CASSEGATGGSQPQHF.

This clone is a singleton in its sample. The chain recombines TRBV11-2 with TRBJ2-1, with TRBD2 identical over 8 bases. This CDR3 region has 16 residues. Germline lookup yields CDR1 SGHAT and CDR2 FQNNGV. J gave up 4 bases and V 1 base, and 6 bases lay outside the gene matches. The CDR3 DNA reads TGTGCCAGCAGCTTAGGGCGGACTAGCAGTTACAATGAGCAGTTCTTC. It translates to CASSLGRTSSYNEQFF.

J is TRBJ1-1 and V is TRBV19; possible D gene TRBD1, 6 bases. V was cut by 3 bases and J by 3 bases, with 8 bases left in between. Germline V gene data show CDR1 as LNHDA and CDR2 as SQIVND (reference sequence). CDR3 length: 13 residues. CDR3 amino acids: CASSIDRHTEAFF. The DNA of the CDR3 is TGTGCCAGTAGTATCGACAGGCACACTGAAGCTTTCTTT.

The chain recombines TRBV19 with TRBJ1-6; 9 bases are shared with TRBD1. The CDR3 is made up of 15 amino acids. Germline V CDR1 and CDR2: LNHDA, SQIVND (reference sequence). V dropped 5 bases and J dropped 11; count of bases not matched to a gene: 10. The CDR3 spells CASSAQTGGNPPLHF. The CDR3 nucleotides are TGTGCCAGTAGTGCCCAGACAGGGGGGAATCCACCCCTCCACTTT.

The chain uses TRBV13 and TRBJ2-5; 7 bases fit TRBD1. V gave up 5 bases and J gave up 1 base; unmatched junction bases: 7. There are 15 residues in the CDR3. CDR1 and CDR2 from the germline V gene are PRHDT and FYEKMQ (reference sequence). CDR3 region: CASSLKDRVQETQYF. CDR3 bases: TGTGCCAGCAGCCTAAAAGACAGGGTCCAAGAGACCCAGTACTTC. Full variable domain (missing parts from reference TRBV13 and TRBJ2-5): AAGVIQSPRHLIKEKRETATLKCYPIPRHDTVYWYQQGPGQDPQFLISFYEKMQSDKGSIPDRFSAQQFSDYHSELNMSSLELGDSALYFCASSLKDRVQETQYFGPGTRLLVL.